These T cell receptor beta chains were read from a single sample in a study of T cell responses to AZD1222 COVID-19 vaccine. TCRdb's copy holds only in-frame clones and misses some; the assay was immunoSEQ multiplex PCR. The top ten hold under 2% of the sample, which has some 170,000 clones, around 90% seen once. The source material was peripheral blood, sampled on day 0 of AZD1222 vaccination. The receptors here all came from an adult in good health. CDR3s include the opening cysteine and the closing phenylalanine or tryptophan. The order of the fields is clone size, J gene, V gene, D gene, CDR3 protein, CDR3 DNA. A D gene is named only where the DNA matches it firmly. Some rows have no size entry. The others give once, few or many, or a class for an expanded clone.

>.|TRBJ2-7|TRBV24-1|.
CATSDSGTATYEQYF
TGTGCCACCAGTGATTCCGGGACGGCGACGTACGAGCAGTACTTC
>.|TRBJ1-1|TRBV28|.
CASSLGPATEAFF
TGTGCCAGCAGTTTGGGACCGGCGACTGAAGCTTTCTTT
>few|TRBJ2-2|TRBV25-1|.
CASSESRWGLTGELFF
TGTGCCAGCAGTGAATCCCGGTGGGGCCTCACCGGGGAGCTGTTTTTT
>few|TRBJ1-2|TRBV5-1|TRBD1
CASRLWGTGANYGYTF
TGCGCCAGCAGGTTATGGGGGACAGGGGCTAACTATGGCTACACCTTC
>.|TRBJ1-1|TRBV5-1|.
CASSLYETVNTEAFF
TGCGCCAGCAGCTTGTATGAGACAGTGAACACTGAAGCTTTCTTT
>.|TRBJ2-7|TRBV30|TRBD1
CAWRGPGRGNEQYF
TGTGCCTGGAGGGGCCCTGGCAGGGGGAACGAGCAGTACTTC
>.|TRBJ1-1|TRBV2|.
CASSERQMNTEAFF
TGTGCCAGCAGTGAAAGGCAGATGAACACTGAAGCTTTCTTT
>.|TRBJ1-5|TRBV5-6|.
CASSLGGWDQPQHF
TGTGCCAGCAGCTTGGGGGGTTGGGATCAGCCCCAGCATTTT
>.|TRBJ2-1|TRBV20-1|.
CSARVAEQFF
TGCAGTGCTAGAGTCGCTGAGCAGTTCTTC
>.|TRBJ1-4|TRBV5-6|.
CASSFGSEGHEKLFF
TGTGCCAGCAGCTTCGGGTCAGAAGGGCATGAAAAACTGTTTTTT
>few|TRBJ2-7|TRBV6-2/TRBV6-3|.
CASSYGRQPYEQYF
TGTGCCAGCAGTTACGGTCGTCAGCCCTACGAGCAGTACTTC
>few|TRBJ2-7|TRBV29-1|.
CSVVYRHEQYF
TGCAGCGTTGTTTATCGCCACGAGCAGTACTTC
>.|TRBJ2-3|TRBV24-1|.
CATSDGRSTDTQYF
TGTGCCACCAGTGATGGGAGAAGCACAGATACGCAGTATTTT
>.|TRBJ1-4|TRBV2|TRBD1
CASSEETGLNEKLFF
TGTGCCAGCAGTGAAGAGACAGGGCTGAATGAAAAACTGTTTTTT
>.|TRBJ2-2|TRBV19|.
CASRMGQVGTGELFF
TGTGCCAGTAGAATGGGCCAGGTTGGCACCGGGGAGCTGTTTTTT
>.|TRBJ1-5|TRBV28|.
CASSWATGSQPQHF
TGTGCCAGCAGTTGGGCCACAGGTTCTCAGCCCCAGCATTTT
>.|TRBJ2-1|TRBV19|TRBD2
CASSIWRGSSYNEQFF
TGTGCCAGTAGTATCTGGCGCGGGAGCTCCTACAATGAGCAGTTCTTC